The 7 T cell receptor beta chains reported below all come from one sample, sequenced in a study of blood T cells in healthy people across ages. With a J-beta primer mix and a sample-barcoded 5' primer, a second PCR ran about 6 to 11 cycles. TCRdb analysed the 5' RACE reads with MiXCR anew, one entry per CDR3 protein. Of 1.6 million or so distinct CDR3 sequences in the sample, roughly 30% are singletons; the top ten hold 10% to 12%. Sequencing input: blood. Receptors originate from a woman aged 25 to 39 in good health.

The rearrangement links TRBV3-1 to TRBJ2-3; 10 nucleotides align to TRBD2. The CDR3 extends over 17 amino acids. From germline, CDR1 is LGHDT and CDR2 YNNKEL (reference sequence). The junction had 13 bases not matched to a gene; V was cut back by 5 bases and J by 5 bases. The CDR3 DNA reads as TGTGCCAGCAGCGGACTAGCGGAACCACTCCAGGGAGATACGCAGTATTTT. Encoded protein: CASSGLAEPLQGDTQYF.

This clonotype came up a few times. The DNA for the CDR3 is TGTGCCAGCAGCCGGGAACTAGCGTACGATGAGCAGTTCTTC. Translated: CASSRELAYDEQFF. The rearrangement links TRBV4-2 to TRBJ2-1; 7 bases are a match to TRBD2. The CDR3 is made up of 14 amino acids. The J segment lost 8 bases and the V segment lost 4 bases, leaving 8 bases of the junction unmatched. CDR1 and CDR2 (germline): LGHNA, YNFKEQ.

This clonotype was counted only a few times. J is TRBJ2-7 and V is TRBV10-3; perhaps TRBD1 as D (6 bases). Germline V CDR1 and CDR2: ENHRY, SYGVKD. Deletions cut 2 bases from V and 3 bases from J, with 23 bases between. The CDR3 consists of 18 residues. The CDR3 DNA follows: TGTGCCATCAGTGAGCCTGGTCAAGGGGGAATCAGGGTCTACGAGCAGTACTTC. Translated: CAISEPGQGGIRVYEQYF.

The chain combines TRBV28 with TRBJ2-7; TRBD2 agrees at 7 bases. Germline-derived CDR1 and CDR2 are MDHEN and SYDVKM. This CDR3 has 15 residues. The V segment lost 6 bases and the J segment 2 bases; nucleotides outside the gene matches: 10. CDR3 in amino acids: CASSQRAGRTYEQYF. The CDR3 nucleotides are TGTGCCAGCAGCCAAAGAGCGGGACGTACCTACGAGCAGTACTTC. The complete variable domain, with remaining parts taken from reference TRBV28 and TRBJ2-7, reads DVKVTQSSRYLVKRTGEKVFLECVQDMDHENMFWYRQDPGLGLRLIYFSYDVKMKEKGDIPEGYSVSREKKERFSLILESASTNQTSMYLCASSQRAGRTYEQYFGPGTRLTVT.

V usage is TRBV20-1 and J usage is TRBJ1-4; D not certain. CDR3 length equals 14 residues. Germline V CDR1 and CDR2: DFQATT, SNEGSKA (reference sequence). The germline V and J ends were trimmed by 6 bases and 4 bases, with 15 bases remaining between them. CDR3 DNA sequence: TGCAGTGCCCTCGAGAGGTCTCTTAATGAAAAACTGTTTTTT. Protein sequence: CSALERSLNEKLFF.

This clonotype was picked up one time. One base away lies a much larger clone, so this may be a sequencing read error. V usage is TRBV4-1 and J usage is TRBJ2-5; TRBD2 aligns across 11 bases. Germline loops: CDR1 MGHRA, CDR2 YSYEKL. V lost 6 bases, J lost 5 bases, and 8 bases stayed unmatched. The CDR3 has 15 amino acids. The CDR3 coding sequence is TGCGCCAGCAGGAGGATAGCGGGGGGGCGCGAGACCCAGTACTTC. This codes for CASRRIAGGRETQYF.

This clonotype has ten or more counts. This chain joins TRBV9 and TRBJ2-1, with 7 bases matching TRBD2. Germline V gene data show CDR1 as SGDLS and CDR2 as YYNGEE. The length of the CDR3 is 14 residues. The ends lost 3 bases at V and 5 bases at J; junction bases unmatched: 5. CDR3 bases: TGTGCCAGCAGCGCCGGGGGGAACGACAATGAGCAGTTCTTC. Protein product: CASSAGGNDNEQFF.